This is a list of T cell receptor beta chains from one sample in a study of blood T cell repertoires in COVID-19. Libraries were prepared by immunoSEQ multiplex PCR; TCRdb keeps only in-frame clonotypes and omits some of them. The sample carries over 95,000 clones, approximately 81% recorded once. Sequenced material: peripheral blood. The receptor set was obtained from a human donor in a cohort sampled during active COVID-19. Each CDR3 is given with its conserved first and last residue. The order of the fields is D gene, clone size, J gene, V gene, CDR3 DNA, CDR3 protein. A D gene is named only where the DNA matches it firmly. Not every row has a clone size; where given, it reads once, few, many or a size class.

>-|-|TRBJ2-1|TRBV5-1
TGCGCCAGCAGCTTTCAGGGATTAGGGTACAATGAGCAGTTCTTC
CASSFQGLGYNEQFF
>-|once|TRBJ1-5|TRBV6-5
TGTGCCAGCGGGCCGACAGGTAATAGCAATCAGCCCCAGCATTTT
CASGPTGNSNQPQHF
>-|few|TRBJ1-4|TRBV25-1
TGTGCCAGCACTTGGCAGGGCGGGAAAAAACTGTTTTTT
CASTWQGGKKLFF
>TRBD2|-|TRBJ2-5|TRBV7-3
TGTGCCAGCAGCTCATCGGGACTAGCGGGAGAGACCCAGTACTTC
CASSSSGLAGETQYF
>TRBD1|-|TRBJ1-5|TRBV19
TGTGCCAGTAGTATAGCGAGGACAGGGGGCTTTAAGGATCAGCCCCAGCATTTT
CASSIARTGGFKDQPQHF
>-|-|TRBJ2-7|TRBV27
TGTGCCAGCAGTTTCGGGCAGGGCTTTACCTACGAGCAGTACTTC
CASSFGQGFTYEQYF
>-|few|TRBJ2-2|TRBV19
TGTGCCAGTAGTCCGGGACAGAACACCGGGGAGCTGTTTTTT
CASSPGQNTGELFF
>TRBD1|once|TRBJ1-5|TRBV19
TGTGCCAGTAGTCTTTCGGGACAGGGGCCCAGGGGAGGTCAGCCCCAGCATTTT
CASSLSGQGPRGGQPQHF
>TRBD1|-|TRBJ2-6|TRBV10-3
TGTGCCATCAGTGATTCCCCCGGACAGGCTGGGGCCAACGTCCTGACTTTC
CAISDSPGQAGANVLTF
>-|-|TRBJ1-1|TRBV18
TGTGCCAGCTCACTCCACAGGGATGATACTGAAGCTTTCTTT
CASSLHRDDTEAFF
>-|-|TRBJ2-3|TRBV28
TGTGCCAGCAGTTTATTGATCCAGTCGGGAGATACGCAGTATTTT
CASSLLIQSGDTQYF
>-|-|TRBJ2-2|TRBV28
TGTGCCAGCACCCAGCGCGGGGGCCCCACCGGGGAGCTGTTTTTT
CASTQRGGPTGELFF
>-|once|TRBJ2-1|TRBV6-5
TGTGCCAGCAGTACTAGCCGTAGCTCCTACAATGAGCAGTTCTTC
CASSTSRSSYNEQFF
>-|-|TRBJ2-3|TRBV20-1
TGCAGTGCTAGTTCCGGGACTTTCACTAGCACAGATACGCAGTATTTT
CSASSGTFTSTDTQYF
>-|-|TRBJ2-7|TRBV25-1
TGTGCCAGCAGAGTAGGGGGTGACGAGCAGTACTTC
CASRVGGDEQYF
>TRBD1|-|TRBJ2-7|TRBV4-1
TGCGCCAGCAGCAAAGGGGGCAGGGGGTTAGGCGAGCAGTACTTC
CASSKGGRGLGEQYF
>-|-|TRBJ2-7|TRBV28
TGTGCCAGCAGTTTCAGGGGACCAACCTACGAGCAGTACTTC
CASSFRGPTYEQYF